The 26 T cell receptor beta chains below all came from one sample that was sequenced in a study of T cell changes during pregnancy in multiple sclerosis. Assay used: immunoSEQ multiplex PCR; TCRdb lists only in-frame clones, some missing. The table has approximately 66,000 clones, about 92% seen once; the top ten hold roughly 1.9%. Material: peripheral blood, obtained in the third trimester of pregnancy. These receptors all come from a female donor in good health, enrolled as a control in a pregnancy study.

The chain employs TRBV19 and TRBJ2-3; D is possibly TRBD1 (6 bases). Per germline, CDR1 LNHDA and CDR2 SQIVND (reference sequence). The CDR3 contains 13 residues. The ends were cut back, 3 bases at V and 4 bases at J, with 8 bases in the middle. CDR3 loop: CASSIQGPDTQYF. In DNA, the CDR3 is TGTGCCAGTAGTATTCAGGGGCCAGATACGCAGTATTTT.

The V and J genes are TRBV19 and TRBJ2-7, with D possibly TRBD2 on 6 matching bases. The CDR3 spans 14 residues. V shed 5 bases and J shed 4 bases, with 15 bases lying between them. Germline values: CDR1 LNHDA, CDR2 SQIVND (reference sequence). This CDR3 is CASSVTGVSYEQYF. The CDR3 bases are TGTGCCAGTAGTGTCACGGGAGTAAGTTACGAGCAGTACTTC.

This chain links TRBV7-8 with TRBJ1-2; D is unclear. Germline CDR1 SGHVS, CDR2 FQNEAQ. The V gene lost 4 bases and the J gene lost 2 bases, with 11 bases spanning the gap. This CDR3 has 14 residues. CDR3 in DNA: TGTGCCAGCAGCTCCTGGGCGGGCAACTATGGCTACACCTTC. This codes for CASSSWAGNYGYTF.

In its sample, this clone was seen once. This chain connects TRBV6-5 to TRBJ1-1; D perhaps matches TRBD1 (6 bases). The CDR3 spans 13 residues. Trimming took 11 bases from V and 0 from J, leaving 13 bases between them. Germline V gives CDR1 MNHEY, CDR2 SVGAGI. CDR3 nucleotides: TGTGCCGCCCAAACAGGGATGAACACTGAAGCTTTCTTT. This sequence encodes CAAQTGMNTEAFF.

The chain recombines TRBV19 with TRBJ2-7, with D tentatively TRBD1 (6 bases). Germline values: CDR1 LNHDA, CDR2 SQIVND (reference sequence). The CDR3 is 13 amino acids. Trimming stripped 8 bases from V and 2 bases from J, with 13 bases between. CDR3 residues: CASSFAGAYEQYF. CDR3 DNA sequence: TGTGCCAGTTCCTTTGCAGGGGCCTACGAGCAGTACTTC.

The chain recombines TRBV15 with TRBJ2-3; 11 nucleotides align to TRBD2. V shed 5 bases, J shed 1 base, and the junction held 20 bases outside the gene matches. Looked up from germline, CDR1 is LNHNV and CDR2 is YYDKDF (reference sequence). The length of the CDR3 is 21 residues. Written as DNA, the CDR3 is TGTGCCACCAGCTTCCGAGGAACGGTAGCGGGAGGGCCATCGGGCACAGATACGCAGTATTTT. It encodes CATSFRGTVAGGPSGTDTQYF.

V gene TRBV5-4 combines with J gene TRBJ2-1; TRBD2 aligns across 8 bases. CDR1 SGHNT and CDR2 YYREEE come from the germline V gene (reference sequence). This CDR3 is 15 amino acids long. The V segment lost 4 bases and the J segment 0 bases; nucleotides outside the gene matches: 3. For the CDR3, the DNA is TGTGCCAGCAGCGATGCGGGGGGCTCCTACAATGAGCAGTTCTTC. Translating gives CASSDAGGSYNEQFF.

V and J are TRBV29-1 and TRBJ1-1, with 12 bases that match TRBD1. The germline gives CDR1 SQVTM, CDR2 ANQGSEA. This CDR3 has 14 amino acids. Losses at the gene ends were 7 bases for V and 7 bases for J; bases not matched to a gene: 10. The CDR3 is CSGLPGQGANEAFF. The CDR3 nucleotides read TGCAGCGGCTTACCGGGACAGGGGGCGAATGAAGCTTTCTTT.

The chain combines TRBV18 with TRBJ2-5, with a weak D call TRBD2 (6 bases). V was clipped by 3 bases and J by 4 bases, with 15 bases between them. Per the germline V gene, CDR1 is KGHSH and CDR2 is LQKENI. This CDR3 contains 15 residues. CDR3 nucleotides: TGTGCCAGCTCACCCGGGGACCGGCGGGGAGAGACCCAGTACTTC. The encoded protein is CASSPGDRRGETQYF.

The chain couples TRBV2 to TRBJ2-3; D remains ambiguous. V shed 10 bases and J shed 6 bases, with 8 bases lying between them. Looked up from germline, CDR1 is SNHLY and CDR2 is FYNNEI. The CDR3 is 10 residues long. The CDR3 DNA is TGTGCCAATCGTCGGGATACGCAGTATTTT. This gives the protein CANRRDTQYF.

The chain is built from TRBV5-6 and TRBJ2-7; no definite D call. Germline lookup yields CDR1 SGHDT and CDR2 YYEEEE. The V and J ends lost 4 bases and 1 base respectively, with 9 bases between them. The CDR3 has 13 residues. CDR3 in DNA: TGTGCCAGCAGCCTAGGATCATCCTACGAGCAGTACTTC. This codes for CASSLGSSYEQYF.

The rearrangement joins TRBV19 to TRBJ2-1; 8 bases map to TRBD1. Germline trimming cut 4 bases from V and 0 bases from J; bases unmatched to any gene: 5. This CDR3 is 16 amino acids long. The germline V gene encodes CDR1 LNHDA and CDR2 SQIVND (reference sequence). CDR3 in DNA: TGTGCCAGTAGTAGGACGGGGACAGGCTCCTACAATGAGCAGTTCTTC. It codes for CASSRTGTGSYNEQFF.

The rearrangement uses TRBV5-4 and TRBJ2-1, with D tentatively TRBD1 (5 bases). V was cut by 2 bases and J by 10 bases, with 13 bases left in between. The CDR3 loop spans 13 amino acids. Germline V CDR1 and CDR2: SGHNT, YYREEE (reference sequence). The CDR3 nucleotides read TGTGCCAGCAGCTTATTAGGGGCTGGCGAGCAGTTCTTC. This encodes CASSLLGAGEQFF.

The chain recombines TRBV7-9 with TRBJ2-7; 7 bases are shared with TRBD2. The CDR3 runs 14 residues. After removal of 2 bases from V and 5 bases from J, the junction contained 6 bases not matched to a gene. The germline V gene encodes CDR1 SEHNR and CDR2 FQNEAQ (reference sequence). CDR3 residues: CASSLSAGVHEQYF. Written as DNA, the CDR3 is TGTGCCAGCAGCTTAAGCGCGGGAGTGCACGAGCAGTACTTC. Combining the CDR3 with reference TRBV7-9 and TRBJ2-7 gives the whole variable domain DTGVSQNPRHKITKRGQNVTFRCDPISEHNRLYWYRQTLGQGPEFLTYFQNEAQLEKSRLLSDRFSAERPKGSFSTLEIQRTEQGDSAMYLCASSLSAGVHEQYFGPGTRLTVT.

This clone appeared once. This chain joins TRBV6-5 and TRBJ1-5; no clear D. Germline V gene sequence: CDR1 MNHEY, CDR2 SVGAGI. This CDR3 region has 13 residues. Trimming removed 0 bases at V and 9 bases at J, with 9 bases between. The CDR3 spells CASSYSHGAPQHF. The CDR3 DNA reads as TGTGCCAGCAGTTACTCGCACGGAGCGCCCCAGCATTTT.

This clone is categorized as medium-sized. The V and J genes are TRBV4-2 and TRBJ2-7, with TRBD1 matching over 9 bases. The germline V gene encodes CDR1 LGHNA and CDR2 YNFKEQ. After removal of 2 bases from V and 1 base from J, the junction contained 6 bases not matched to a gene. CDR3 length equals 16 residues. In nucleotides, the CDR3 is TGTGCCAGCAGCCAAAGTCTCGGGACAGGGTCCTACGAGCAGTACTTC. Its protein product is CASSQSLGTGSYEQYF.

The V and J genes are TRBV19 and TRBJ2-1, with 12 bases matching TRBD1. The CDR3 is 17 amino acids. V dropped 3 bases and J dropped 3; count of bases not matched to a gene: 6. Germline assignment: CDR1 LNHDA and CDR2 SQIVND (reference sequence). CDR3: CASSITGTGGFYNEQFF. The CDR3 DNA follows: TGTGCCAGTAGTATCACCGGGACAGGGGGCTTCTACAATGAGCAGTTCTTC. Looking up the rest from reference TRBV19 and TRBJ2-1 gives the full variable domain: DGGITQSPKYLFRKEGQNVTLSCEQNLNHDAMYWYRQDPGQGLRLIYYSQIVNDFQKGDIAEGYSVSREKKESFPLTVTSAQKNPTAFYLCASSITGTGGFYNEQFFGPGTRLTVL.

The chain couples TRBV19 to TRBJ2-1, with TRBD2 matching over 7 bases. CDR3 length: 14 residues. V lost 6 bases to trimming and J lost 12 bases; unmatched junction nucleotides: 14. CDR1 LNHDA and CDR2 SQIVND come from the germline V gene (reference sequence). CDR3 DNA sequence: TGTGCCAGTAGCAGCGGGACCGTGATGAGGAGGCAGTTCTTC. It specifies CASSSGTVMRRQFF.

This chain uses TRBV7-8 with TRBJ2-1, with unresolved D. The V end was cut by 6 bases, the J end by 0 bases, with 12 bases between. This CDR3 has 15 residues. Germline lookup yields CDR1 SGHVS and CDR2 FQNEAQ. CDR3 region: CASSLPPSSYNEQFF. The DNA for the CDR3 is TGTGCCAGCAGTCTTCCTCCCTCCTCCTACAATGAGCAGTTCTTC. Full variable domain (missing parts from reference TRBV7-8 and TRBJ2-1): GAGVSQSPRYKVAKRGQDVALRCDPISGHVSLFWYQQALGQGPEFLTYFQNEAQLDKSGLPSDRFFAERPEGSVSTLKIQRTQQEDSAVYLCASSLPPSSYNEQFFGPGTRLTVL.

This rearrangement joins TRBV6-5 to TRBJ2-7; 7 bases align to TRBD1. V lost 0 bases to trimming and J lost 3 bases; unmatched junction nucleotides: 8. The CDR3 has 16 residues. In germline, CDR1 is MNHEY, CDR2 SVGAGI. Here the CDR3 reads CASSYSLEDRVYEQYF. CDR3 nucleotide sequence: TGTGCCAGCAGTTACTCGCTCGAAGACAGGGTCTACGAGCAGTACTTC.

Turning to this clone: Other nucleotide sequences in the sample specify the same CDR3. The chain uses TRBV28 and TRBJ2-7; 7 bases agree with TRBD2. The length of the CDR3 is 14 residues. V shed 3 bases, J shed 1 base, and the junction held 3 bases outside the gene matches. Germline assignment: CDR1 MDHEN and CDR2 SYDVKM. CDR3 amino acids: CASSLGGSSYEQYF. In DNA, the CDR3 is TGTGCCAGCAGTTTGGGGGGGAGTTCCTACGAGCAGTACTTC. The full variable domain, in which reference TRBV28 and TRBJ2-7 provide the parts outside the CDR3, is DVKVTQSSRYLVKRTGEKVFLECVQDMDHENMFWYRQDPGLGLRLIYFSYDVKMKEKGDIPEGYSVSREKKERFSLILESASTNQTSMYLCASSLGGSSYEQYFGPGTRLTVT.

This chain joins TRBV5-6 and TRBJ1-2, with 9 bases fitting TRBD1. Trimming removed 4 bases from V and 2 bases from J; junction bases left unmatched: 9. This CDR3 is built from 16 residues. Germline V gene lookup returns CDR1 SGHDT and CDR2 YYEEEE. This CDR3 reads CASSLPGTGINYGYTF. The CDR3 DNA reads as TGTGCCAGCAGCCTCCCAGGGACAGGGATCAACTATGGCTACACCTTC.

This rearrangement joins TRBV27 to TRBJ1-2; tentative D call: TRBD1 (5 bases). This CDR3 has 15 residues. V lost 4 bases, J lost 2 bases, and 14 bases lay in between. CDR1 and CDR2 (germline): MNHEY, SMNVEV (reference sequence). CDR3 sequence: CASSSLYDRNYGYTF. As DNA, the CDR3 is TGTGCCAGCAGTTCCCTTTATGACAGAAACTATGGCTACACCTTC.

This clone was observed a single time. V and J are TRBV2 and TRBJ1-3; 7 nucleotides align to TRBD1. This CDR3 comprises 14 residues. The V segment lost 6 bases and the J segment 1 base; nucleotides outside the gene matches: 3. Germline CDR1 is SNHLY and CDR2 is FYNNEI. The CDR3 DNA reads TGTGCCAGCAGCAACAGGGGTTCTGGAAACACCATATATTTT. Residues: CASSNRGSGNTIYF. The full variable domain, with the rest looked up from reference TRBV2 and TRBJ1-3, is EPEVTQTPSHQVTQMGQEVILRCVPISNHLYFYWYRQILGQKVEFLVSFYNNEISEKSEIFDDQFSVERPDGSNFTLKIRSTKLEDSAMYFCASSNRGSGNTIYFGEGSWLTVV.

The J gene is TRBJ2-3, the V gene TRBV6-5; 9 bases map to TRBD2. V shed 8 bases and J 6 bases; nucleotides not matched to a gene: 12. This CDR3 is built from 15 residues. Germline V gene data show CDR1 as MNHEY and CDR2 as SVGAGI. This CDR3 reads CASGSAGGYGDTQYF. The DNA of the CDR3 is TGTGCCAGCGGGTCTGCGGGGGGGTACGGGGATACGCAGTATTTT.

The rearrangement joins TRBV5-1 to TRBJ1-1; D not certain. Looked up from germline, CDR1 is SGHRS and CDR2 is YFSETQ. V lost 1 base to trimming and J lost 1 base, with 11 bases between them. The CDR3 is 15 residues long. The CDR3 nucleotides are TGCGCCAGCAGCTTGTTCGGGGATGCGAACACTGAAGCTTTCTTT. Its translation: CASSLFGDANTEAFF.